These 2 T cell receptor beta chains came from one sample sequenced in a study of blood T cell repertoires in COVID-19. The data were produced by immunoSEQ multiplex PCR, yet TCRdb's version contains in-frame clones alone and is incomplete. The repertoire includes roughly 120,000 clones, about nine tenths of them detected once, and under 2% sits in the top ten. Sequencing was carried out using peripheral blood. The receptors come from a human donor with active COVID-19. The donor label of this sample is uncertain.

This chain uses TRBV19 with TRBJ2-6; 9 bases are a match to TRBD1. This CDR3 spans 17 amino acids. From germline, CDR1 is LNHDA and CDR2 SQIVND (reference sequence). The junction had 5 bases not matched to a gene; V was cut back by 5 bases and J by 0 bases. CDR3 DNA: TGTGCCAGTAGTTCGCCGGGACAGGGCTCTGGGGCCAACGTCCTGACTTTC. Protein: CASSSPGQGSGANVLTF.

On this clone: This specimen includes other DNA sequences encoding the same CDR3. The CDR3 nucleotides are TGCAGTGCACCGGTGAACACTGAAGCTTTCTTT. This sequence encodes CSAPVNTEAFF. V gene TRBV20-1 combines with J gene TRBJ1-1; D unresolved. The germline V gene has CDR1 DFQATT and CDR2 SNEGSKA (reference sequence). Trimming shortened V by 6 bases and J by 0 bases, and 5 bases separated the two germline ends. CDR3 length equals 11 residues.